This passage covers 21 T cell receptor beta chains from one sample sequenced in a study of cytomegalovirus exposure and HLA in healthy donors. Primers included in the PCR were 60 Vbeta and 13 Jbeta primers. Generated by immunoSEQ multiplex PCR, the TCRdb table keeps only in-frame clones and is missing some. Of approximately 100,000 clones in the sample, approximately 75% are singletons; the top ten hold 1.5% to 2%. The sample taken for sequencing was PBMCs. The receptors stem from a woman between 35 and 50 years old in good health and CMV-seronegative.

The V call is TRBV5-4, the J call TRBJ2-7; a possible D gene is TRBD1 (5 bases). V was pared by 0 bases and J by 3 bases, with 16 bases between. The CDR3 is 16 amino acids. CDR1 and CDR2 from the germline V gene are SGHNT and YYREEE (reference sequence). The CDR3: CASSLASGRASYEQYF. The CDR3, as DNA: TGTGCCAGCAGCTTGGCCTCGGGCAGGGCAAGCTACGAGCAGTACTTC. The full variable domain, with the rest looked up from reference TRBV5-4 and TRBJ2-7, is ETGVTQSPTHLIKTRGQQVTLRCSSQSGHNTVSWYQQALGQGPQFIFQYYREEENGRGNFPPRFSGLQFPNYSSELNVNALELDDSALYLCASSLASGRASYEQYFGPGTRLTVT.

The chain joins TRBV2 to TRBJ1-2; D unclear. V was cut by 6 bases and J by 2 bases, with 13 bases left in between. The CDR3 extends over 14 amino acids. Germline V gene data show CDR1 as SNHLY and CDR2 as FYNNEI. The CDR3 DNA is TGTGCCAGCAGCGGACTAGAGACAAACTATGGCTACACCTTC. Its translation: CASSGLETNYGYTF. The variable domain in full, completed from reference TRBV2 and TRBJ1-2, reads EPEVTQTPSHQVTQMGQEVILRCVPISNHLYFYWYRQILGQKVEFLVSFYNNEISEKSEIFDDQFSVERPDGSNFTLKIRSTKLEDSAMYFCASSGLETNYGYTFGSGTRLTVV.

Only one count was recorded for this clone. The chain combines TRBV28 with TRBJ2-1; a weak D match, TRBD2 (5 bases). Germline V gives CDR1 MDHEN, CDR2 SYDVKM. The germline V and J ends were trimmed by 4 bases and 0 bases, with 16 bases remaining between them. This CDR3 is built from 17 residues. The CDR3 is CASSSSTGLGSYNEQFF. The CDR3 bases are TGTGCCAGCAGTTCAAGTACGGGGTTAGGCTCCTACAATGAGCAGTTCTTC.

This sequence joins TRBV6-5 and TRBJ1-2; D not certain. The germline V and J ends were trimmed by 5 bases and 2 bases, with 6 bases remaining between them. This CDR3 comprises 12 residues. In germline, CDR1 is MNHEY, CDR2 SVGAGI. The DNA for the CDR3 is TGTGCCAGCAGTGCCGGGAACTATGGCTACACCTTC. Translating it yields CASSAGNYGYTF.

The chain employs TRBV6-5 and TRBJ1-2, with TRBD1 matching over 8 bases. CDR1 and CDR2 (germline): MNHEY, SVGAGI. Losses at the gene ends were 11 bases for V and 4 bases for J; bases not matched to a gene: 6. The CDR3 totals 12 residues. The CDR3 sequence: CASRGQAYGYTF. CDR3 nucleotide sequence: TGTGCCTCCCGGGGACAGGCCTATGGCTACACCTTC.

This clone was seen only once. This chain joins TRBV6-5 and TRBJ1-6; a weak D match, TRBD1 (6 bases). V lost 2 bases to trimming and J lost 11 bases, with 7 bases between them. CDR1 MNHEY and CDR2 SVGAGI come from the germline V gene. The CDR3 runs to 12 residues. CDR3 loop: CASSYQGTPLHF. The CDR3 DNA sequence: TGTGCCAGCAGTTACCAGGGGACACCCCTCCACTTT.

The sample holds a few counts of this clone. The genes are TRBV15 and TRBJ1-4; tentatively, D is TRBD1 (6 bases). V was trimmed by 3 bases and J by 3 bases, leaving 11 bases between them. Looked up from germline, CDR1 is LNHNV and CDR2 is YYDKDF (reference sequence). CDR3 length: 15 amino acids. The CDR3 loop is CATSSPGEPNEKLFF. The CDR3 nucleotides are TGTGCCACCAGCAGCCCAGGGGAGCCTAATGAAAAACTGTTTTTT.

The chain employs TRBV28 and TRBJ1-6; D remains ambiguous. V lost 6 bases and J 8 bases, leaving 14 bases between the germline ends. The CDR3 totals 14 residues. The germline gives CDR1 MDHEN, CDR2 SYDVKM. CDR3 protein: CASSPPSRYSPLHF. CDR3 DNA sequence: TGTGCCAGCAGCCCCCCTTCGAGGTATTCACCCCTCCACTTT. The complete variable domain, with remaining parts taken from reference TRBV28 and TRBJ1-6, reads DVKVTQSSRYLVKRTGEKVFLECVQDMDHENMFWYRQDPGLGLRLIYFSYDVKMKEKGDIPEGYSVSREKKERFSLILESASTNQTSMYLCASSPPSRYSPLHFGNGTRLTVT.

The gene calls are TRBV6-1 and TRBJ2-7; 7 bases are a match to TRBD1. The CDR3 runs 15 residues. V was pared by 3 bases and J by 3 bases, with 8 bases of the junction left unmatched. Per the germline V gene, CDR1 is MNHNS and CDR2 is SASEGT. CDR3 nucleotides: TGTGCCAGCAGTGACTGGGGACAGCCACTCTACGAGCAGTACTTC. Protein product: CASSDWGQPLYEQYF.

This clone has a handful of counts. The J gene is TRBJ1-5, the V gene TRBV28, with 10 bases identical to TRBD1. The CDR3 is made up of 15 amino acids. With V trimmed by 4 bases and J by 8 bases, 8 bases remained unmatched. In germline, CDR1 is MDHEN, CDR2 SYDVKM. The CDR3, as DNA: TGTGCCAGCAGTTCTCCAGGGACAGGGGAGGAGCCCCAGCATTTT. Protein: CASSSPGTGEEPQHF.

V gene TRBV28 combines with J gene TRBJ2-1, with TRBD1 matching over 7 bases. The CDR3 length is 15 residues. V shed 4 bases, J shed 7 bases, and the junction held 10 bases outside the gene matches. Germline CDR1 is MDHEN and CDR2 is SYDVKM. The CDR3 sequence: CASSSPRTGANEQFF. CDR3 sequence (DNA): TGTGCCAGCAGTTCCCCTCGGACAGGAGCTAATGAGCAGTTCTTC.

The gene calls are TRBV5-4 and TRBJ1-1; 8 bases map to TRBD1. CDR3 length: 18 amino acids. CDR1 is SGHNT, CDR2 YYREEE, per germline (reference sequence). J gave up 4 bases and V 1 base, and 15 bases lay outside the gene matches. CDR3 in amino acids: CASSLWGRTGPGGTEAFF. The CDR3 nucleotides are TGTGCCAGCAGCTTGTGGGGACGGACAGGGCCGGGGGGCACTGAAGCTTTCTTT. The entire variable domain, with the rest obtained from reference TRBV5-4 and TRBJ1-1, is as follows: ETGVTQSPTHLIKTRGQQVTLRCSSQSGHNTVSWYQQALGQGPQFIFQYYREEENGRGNFPPRFSGLQFPNYSSELNVNALELDDSALYLCASSLWGRTGPGGTEAFFGQGTRLTVV.

V and J are TRBV6-4 and TRBJ2-2, with D maybe TRBD2 (6 bases). Trimming removed 2 bases from V and 6 bases from J, with 7 bases in between. Per the germline V gene, CDR1 is MRHNA and CDR2 is SNTAGT. This CDR3 contains 13 residues. CDR3 region: CASSDRDSGELFF. The DNA for the CDR3 is TGTGCCAGCAGTGACAGGGACTCCGGGGAGCTGTTTTTT.

The gene calls are TRBV19 and TRBJ1-6; 9 nucleotides agree with TRBD1. Unmatched junction bases numbered 8, after V lost 10 bases and J lost 10 bases. The CDR3 runs to 13 residues. The V gene's germline CDR1 is LNHDA and CDR2 SQIVND (reference sequence). The CDR3 region has the DNA TGTGCCACCTCGGACAGGGGCAGATCACCCCTCCACTTT. It translates to CATSDRGRSPLHF.

The rearrangement joins TRBV11-2 to TRBJ2-3; D might be TRBD2 (6 bases). The germline V and J ends were trimmed by 4 bases and 4 bases, with 21 bases remaining between them. The CDR3 has 17 residues. Germline assignment: CDR1 SGHAT and CDR2 FQNNGV. CDR3 sequence: CASSSQTGTPWADTQYF. In DNA, the CDR3 is TGTGCCAGCAGCTCACAAACCGGGACTCCGTGGGCAGATACGCAGTATTTT.

This chain connects TRBV6-5 to TRBJ2-7; 13 bases agree with TRBD2. Per germline, CDR1 MNHEY and CDR2 SVGAGI. This CDR3 has 16 amino acids. V gave up 4 bases and J gave up 7 bases; unmatched junction bases: 10. CDR3 sequence reads: CASSFPTSGRMSEQYF. The CDR3 DNA follows: TGTGCCAGCAGTTTTCCGACTAGCGGGAGGATGAGTGAGCAGTACTTC.

V usage is TRBV29-1 and J usage is TRBJ2-7, with TRBD1 identical over 8 bases. The CDR3 runs to 15 residues. V dropped 6 bases and J dropped 1; count of bases not matched to a gene: 11. Germline assignment: CDR1 SQVTM and CDR2 ANQGSEA. CDR3 amino acids: CSVGGLRTGSYEQYF. CDR3 sequence (DNA): TGCAGCGTCGGGGGTCTAAGGACAGGGTCCTACGAGCAGTACTTC.

This clone has only a few counts. The CDR3 region has the DNA TGTGCCCGGCGGGTAGCGGGGGGCACAGATACGCAGTATTTT. Translation gives CARRVAGGTDTQYF. The rearrangement joins TRBV2 to TRBJ2-3; 9 nucleotides line up with TRBD2. Trimming cost V 11 bases and J 1 base; bases outside gene matches: 7. CDR1 and CDR2 (germline): SNHLY, FYNNEI. The CDR3 covers 14 residues.

The rearrangement joins TRBV7-3 to TRBJ2-7; the match to TRBD1 covers 11 bases. This CDR3 has 16 residues. J gave up 9 bases and V 0 bases, and 10 bases lay outside the gene matches. The germline gives CDR1 SGHTA, CDR2 FQGTGA. This CDR3 is CASSLTAPGTGGVQYF. The CDR3 DNA sequence: TGTGCCAGCAGCTTAACGGCCCCCGGGACAGGGGGTGTGCAGTACTTC.

The V and J genes are TRBV2 and TRBJ1-4, with 9 bases fitting TRBD1. The germline gives CDR1 SNHLY, CDR2 FYNNEI. V lost 6 bases and J lost 7; bases outside the gene matches: 9. The CDR3 totals 15 residues. The CDR3 spells CASRVLGQGSEKLFF. The CDR3 nucleotides are TGTGCCAGCAGAGTCCTGGGACAGGGCAGTGAAAAACTGTTTTTT.

The V gene is TRBV30, the J gene TRBJ2-7, with 11 bases matching TRBD1. Germline V lookup: CDR1 GTSNPN, CDR2 SVGIG (reference sequence). The CDR3 contains 15 residues. With V trimmed by 3 bases and J by 2 bases, 6 bases remained unmatched. In DNA form, the CDR3 reads TGTGCCTGGAGCCTCGGACAGGGGGCACCCTACGAGCAGTACTTC. This translates into CAWSLGQGAPYEQYF.